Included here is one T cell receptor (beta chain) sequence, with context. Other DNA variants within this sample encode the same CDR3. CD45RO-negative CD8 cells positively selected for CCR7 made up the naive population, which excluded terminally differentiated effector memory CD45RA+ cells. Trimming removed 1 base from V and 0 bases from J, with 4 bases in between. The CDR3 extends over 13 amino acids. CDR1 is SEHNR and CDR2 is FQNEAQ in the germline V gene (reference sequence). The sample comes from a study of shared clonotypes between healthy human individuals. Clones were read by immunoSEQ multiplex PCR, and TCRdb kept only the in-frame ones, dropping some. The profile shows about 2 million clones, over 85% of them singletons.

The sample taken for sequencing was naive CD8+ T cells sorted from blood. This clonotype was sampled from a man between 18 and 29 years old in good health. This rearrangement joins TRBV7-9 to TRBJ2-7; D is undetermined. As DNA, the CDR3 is TGTGCCAGCAGCTTAGGGGTCTCCTACGAGCAGTACTTC. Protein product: CASSLGVSYEQYF.